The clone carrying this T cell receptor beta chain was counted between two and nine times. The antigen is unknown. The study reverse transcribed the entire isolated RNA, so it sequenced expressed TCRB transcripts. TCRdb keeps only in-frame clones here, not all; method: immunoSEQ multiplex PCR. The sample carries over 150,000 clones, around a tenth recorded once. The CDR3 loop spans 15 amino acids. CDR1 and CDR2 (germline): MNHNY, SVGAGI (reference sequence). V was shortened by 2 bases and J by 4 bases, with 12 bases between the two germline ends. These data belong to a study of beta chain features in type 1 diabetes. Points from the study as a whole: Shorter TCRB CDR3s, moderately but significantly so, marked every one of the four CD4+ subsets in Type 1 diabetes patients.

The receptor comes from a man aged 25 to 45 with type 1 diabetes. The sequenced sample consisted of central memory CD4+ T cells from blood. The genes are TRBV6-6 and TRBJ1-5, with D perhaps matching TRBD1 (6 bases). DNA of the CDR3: TGTGCCAGCAGTTACACGACAGGCGGGAATCAGCCCCAGCATTTT. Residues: CASSYTTGGNQPQHF.